Shown below are 8 T cell receptor beta chains from a single sample sequenced in a study of regulatory T cells in long-lasting Graves disease. Both iRepertoire HTBI primers and Arm-PCR of CDR3 regions were used to build the TCR beta libraries. A single record per CDR3 protein comes from TCRdb applying MiXCR to the multiplex PCR reads. The sample has 400,000 to 500,000 distinct CDR3 sequences; 20% to 25% are singletons. Time point given: persistent/refractory GD, antithyroid drugs over 5 years with positive TRAb. Isolated PBMC RNA provided the starting material for the TCR library. The input for sequencing was peripheral blood mononuclear cells (PBMCs), taken when the disease was refractory, from a patient treated with antithyroid drugs. The receptor source for this set is a female donor with Graves disease.

In its sample, this clonotype was seen many times. J is TRBJ2-7 and V is TRBV13; D remains unclear. The CDR3 has 13 residues. Trimming removed 5 bases from V and 0 bases from J, with 8 bases in between. Germline V gene data show CDR1 as PRHDT and CDR2 as FYEKMQ (reference sequence). As DNA, the CDR3 is TGTGCCAGCAGCCGGACGGACTCCTACGAGCAGTACTTC. It yields the protein CASSRTDSYEQYF.

This clonotype has at least ten counts. The genes are TRBV29-1 and TRBJ1-2; D unresolved. Trimming pared 3 bases from V and 1 base from J, leaving 3 bases between. The CDR3 loop spans 11 amino acids. Looked up from germline, CDR1 is SQVTM and CDR2 is ANQGSEA. The CDR3 sequence is CSVEHNYGYTF. CDR3 bases: TGCAGCGTTGAGCATAACTATGGCTACACCTTC.

This chain joins TRBV6-5 and TRBJ2-7; 11 bases line up with TRBD2. The CDR3 is 18 amino acids. Trimming took 4 bases from V and 1 from J; bases not matched to a gene: 12. The germline V gene encodes CDR1 MNHEY and CDR2 SVGAGI. CDR3 sequence reads: CASSSREGLADLSYEQYF. The CDR3 DNA follows: TGTGCCAGCAGTTCGAGGGAGGGACTAGCGGACTTATCCTACGAGCAGTACTTC.

This rearrangement joins TRBV6-2 or TRBV6-3 to TRBJ1-1; 9 nucleotides line up with TRBD1. The CDR3 runs to 15 residues. CDR1 is MNHEY and CDR2 is SVGEGT in the germline V gene. The ends lost 4 bases at V and 4 bases at J; junction bases unmatched: 7. The CDR3 loop reads CASSSKTGGITEAFF. CDR3 DNA: TGTGCCAGCAGTTCTAAGACAGGGGGGATCACTGAAGCTTTCTTT.

There are a few counts of this clonotype. The gene calls are TRBV5-1 and TRBJ2-3, with D perhaps matching TRBD2 (5 bases). This CDR3 has 13 residues. The V and J ends lost 4 bases and 2 bases respectively, with 8 bases between them. CDR1 is SGHRS and CDR2 is YFSETQ in the germline V gene. The CDR3 nucleotides read TGCGCCAGCAGCCGACGGGACACAGATACGCAGTATTTT. It translates to CASSRRDTDTQYF. Together with reference TRBV5-1 and TRBJ2-3, the CDR3 gives the full variable domain: KAGVTQTPRYLIKTRGQQVTLSCSPISGHRSVSWYQQTPGQGLQFLFEYFSETQRNKGNFPGRFSGRQFSNSRSEMNVSTLELGDSALYLCASSRRDTDTQYFGPGTRLTVL.

In this sample, this clonotype turned up a few times. The V call is TRBV6-1, the J call TRBJ1-4, with 7 bases identical to TRBD1. CDR1 and CDR2 (germline): MNHNS, SASEGT. Unmatched junction bases numbered 7, after V lost 6 bases and J lost 3 bases. The CDR3 is 15 residues long. The CDR3 DNA reads as TGTGCCAGCAGCTTACAGGGGAGCGCTAATGAAAAACTGTTTTTT. This gives the protein CASSLQGSANEKLFF.

Worth noting for this clonotype: This sequence may be a read error, since a much larger clone differs from it by one base. V usage is TRBV20-1 and J usage is TRBJ2-7, with 11 positions matching TRBD2. This CDR3 has 13 amino acids. The germline gives CDR1 DFQATT, CDR2 SNEGSKA (reference sequence). J was trimmed by 6 bases and V by 6 bases; bases with no gene match: 7. This CDR3 reads CSATSGSSREQYF. DNA of the CDR3: TGCAGTGCCACTAGCGGGAGTAGTCGCGAGCAGTACTTC.

The genes are TRBV5-1 and TRBJ2-5; TRBD1 might be the D (6 bases). This CDR3 has 15 amino acids. Trimming shortened V by 0 bases and J by 4 bases, and 13 bases separated the two germline ends. CDR1 and CDR2 (germline): SGHRS, YFSETQ. For the CDR3, the DNA is TGCGCCAGCAGCTTGGAGGGTACAGGGAGAGAGACCCAGTACTTC. Its protein product is CASSLEGTGRETQYF.